A selection of T cell receptor beta chains follows, all from one sample in a study of Ad26.COV2.S vaccination and SARS-CoV-2 variants. Generated by immunoSEQ multiplex PCR, the TCRdb table keeps only in-frame clones and is missing some. This table has 300,000 to 350,000 clones, about 89% appearing once. The material was peripheral blood, obtained in a trial of Ad26.COV2.S vaccine versus placebo. These TCRs come from a person aged 18-65 years who received the Ad26.COV2.S COVID-19 vaccine or a placebo. Both conserved end residues are part of each CDR3. A D gene is named only where the DNA matches it firmly. Size is stated for part of the rows, as once, few or many counts, or as a class when the clone is expanded.

cdr3_length	j_call	v_call	d_call	clone_size	cdr3_nt	cdr3_aa
16	TRBJ2-2	TRBV5-5	TRBD1	NA	TGTGCCAGCAGCTTGTCAGGGGGCCTAAGGGACGGGGAGCTGTTTTTT	CASSLSGGLRDGELFF
15	TRBJ2-1	TRBV19	TRBD2	few	TGTGCCAGTAGCCGACTAGCGGGAGGGGGAAATGAGCAGTTCTTC	CASSRLAGGGNEQFF
13	TRBJ2-7	TRBV6-6	NA	NA	TGTGCCAGCAGTCGAGGAAGAACCTACGAGCAGTACTTC	CASSRGRTYEQYF
17	TRBJ1-5	TRBV9	NA	NA	TGTGCCAGCAGCGTAGACGGATTAGGGGATAGCAATCAGCCCCAGCATTTT	CASSVDGLGDSNQPQHF
15	TRBJ2-1	TRBV11-1	NA	NA	TGTGCCAGCAGCTTATCGGGGTACTCCTACAATGAGCAGTTCTTC	CASSLSGYSYNEQFF
11	TRBJ1-5	TRBV28	NA	NA	TGTGCCAGCAGTTGGAGGATGACCCAGCATTTT	CASSWRMTQHF
15	TRBJ1-3	TRBV9	NA	NA	TGTGCCAGCAGCGTTGGAAAAGCCTCTGGAAACACCATATATTTT	CASSVGKASGNTIYF
15	TRBJ2-7	TRBV2	NA	NA	TGTGCCAGCAGTGAAGCCGACAGTTTGGTCGGCGAGCAGTACTTC	CASSEADSLVGEQYF
15	TRBJ1-1	TRBV10-3	NA	NA	TGTGCCATCAGTGAGTCGATAACAGGGAACACTGAAGCTTTCTTT	CAISESITGNTEAFF
14	TRBJ2-2	TRBV9	NA	NA	TGTGCCAGCAGCCTGACAGTGAACACCGGGGAGCTGTTTTTT	CASSLTVNTGELFF
16	TRBJ1-5	TRBV2	TRBD1	few	TGTGCCAGCAGTGAAAGGGACAGGGGCCGCAATCAGCCCCAGCATTTT	CASSERDRGRNQPQHF
12	TRBJ1-2	TRBV19	TRBD1	NA	TGTGCCAGTAGTTACAGGGGGCAAGGCTACACCTTC	CASSYRGQGYTF
10	TRBJ2-7	TRBV20-1	NA	NA	TGCAGGACTCCCTCCTACGAGCAGTACTTC	CRTPSYEQYF
12	TRBJ1-6	TRBV14	NA	NA	TGTGCCAGCAGCCAGCCCGATTCACCCCTCCACTTT	CASSQPDSPLHF